This T cell receptor beta chain was recovered during a study of chemoradiotherapy in HPV16-positive cancers. Study context: Functional T-cell assays on a couple of HPV16-positive patients' cells defined candidate HPV-specific clones and common TCR motifs.

The repertoire was sequenced with immunoSEQ multiplex PCR; TCRdb's copy has only in-frame clones and lacks some. The repertoire holds 53,000 or so clones, with around 90% as singletons. A remark on this clone: What it recognizes is unknown.

General study findings and limits: In HPV16-positive patients, HPV-responsive T-cell expansion tracked better recurrence-free survival. Candidate HPV-specific clones and E7-related TCR motifs grew in tumor during treatment.

Trimming pared 0 bases from V and 4 bases from J, leaving 10 bases between. The CDR3 extends over 15 amino acids. Per germline, CDR1 SGHNT and CDR2 YYREEE (reference sequence). The clonotype was recovered from a human donor with HPV-associated anogenital cancer. This rearrangement joins TRBV5-4 to TRBJ2-2; the D gene could be TRBD1 or TRBD2 (5 bases each). Material: blood, obtained from a patient who underwent chemoradiotherapy. CDR3 in DNA: TGTGCCAGCAGCTTGGCGGGGCAGGGCACCGGGGAGCTGTTTTTT. It yields the protein CASSLAGQGTGELFF.